One and the same sample provided the 2 T cell receptor beta chains below, sequenced in a study of blood T cell repertoires in COVID-19. The repertoire was sequenced with immunoSEQ multiplex PCR; TCRdb's copy has only in-frame clones and lacks some. The sample has 220,000 or so clones; 65% to 85% are singletons. The sample was peripheral blood. These receptors came from a woman under 40 who had recovered from COVID-19.

V gene TRBV5-1 combines with J gene TRBJ2-7, with 8 bases matching TRBD2. Per germline, CDR1 SGHRS and CDR2 YFSETQ. The CDR3 is 15 residues long. With V trimmed by 2 bases and J by 5 bases, 9 bases remained unmatched. The chain's CDR3 is CASSFLAGTHHEQYF. The CDR3 nucleotides read TGCGCCAGCAGCTTTCTAGCGGGCACCCACCACGAGCAGTACTTC.

The genes are TRBV7-3 and TRBJ2-5; the D gene is possibly TRBD1 (6 bases). Germline V CDR1 and CDR2: SGHTA, FQGTGA. V was pared by 2 bases and J by 1 base, with 14 bases between. The CDR3 spans 16 residues. The CDR3 spells CASSLEGRGGQETQYF. The DNA for the CDR3 is TGTGCCAGCAGCTTAGAAGGCAGGGGCGGCCAAGAGACCCAGTACTTC.